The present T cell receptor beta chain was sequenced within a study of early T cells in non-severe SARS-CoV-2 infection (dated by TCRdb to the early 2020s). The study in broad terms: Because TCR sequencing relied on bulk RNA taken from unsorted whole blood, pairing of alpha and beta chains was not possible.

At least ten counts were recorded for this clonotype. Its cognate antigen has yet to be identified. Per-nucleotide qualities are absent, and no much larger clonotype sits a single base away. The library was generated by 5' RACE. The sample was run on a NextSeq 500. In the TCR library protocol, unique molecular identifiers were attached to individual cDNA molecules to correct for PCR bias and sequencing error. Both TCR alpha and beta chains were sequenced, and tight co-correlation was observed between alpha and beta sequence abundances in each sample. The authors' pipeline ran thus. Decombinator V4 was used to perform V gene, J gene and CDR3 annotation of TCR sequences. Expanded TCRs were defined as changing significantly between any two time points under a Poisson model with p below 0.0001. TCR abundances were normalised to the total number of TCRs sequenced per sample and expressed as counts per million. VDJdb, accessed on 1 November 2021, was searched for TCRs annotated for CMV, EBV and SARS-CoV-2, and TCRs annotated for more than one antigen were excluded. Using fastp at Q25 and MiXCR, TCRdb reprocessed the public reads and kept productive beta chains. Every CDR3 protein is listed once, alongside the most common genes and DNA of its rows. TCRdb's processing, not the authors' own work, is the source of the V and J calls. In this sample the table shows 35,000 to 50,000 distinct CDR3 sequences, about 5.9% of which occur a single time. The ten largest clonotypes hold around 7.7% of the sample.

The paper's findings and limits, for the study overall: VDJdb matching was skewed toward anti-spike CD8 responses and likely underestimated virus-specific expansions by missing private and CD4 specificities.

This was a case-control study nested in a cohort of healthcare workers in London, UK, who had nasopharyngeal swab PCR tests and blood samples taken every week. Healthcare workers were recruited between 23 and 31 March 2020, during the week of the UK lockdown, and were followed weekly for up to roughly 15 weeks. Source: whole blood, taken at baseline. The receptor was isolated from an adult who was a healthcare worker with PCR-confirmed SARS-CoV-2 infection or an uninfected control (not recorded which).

The DNA sequence reads TGTGCCAGCAGGACTACAGCGGGGGGGCCTCAAGAGACCCAGTACTTC. Translation gives CASRTTAGGPQETQYF. The chain links TRBV6-5 with TRBJ2-5; 10 central nucleotides agree with TRBD2. CDR3 length: 16 amino acids, cysteine to phenylalanine. The kept DNA is CDR3 alone, 48 bases in frame from the first base. According to the germline V gene, CDR1 reads MNHEY and CDR2 reads SVGAGI. At the junction V is shortened by 6 bases and J by 2 bases; bases outside the gene matches: 9.